This TCR beta chain was identified during a study of graft-versus-host responses after intestinal transplantation. CDR1 is SGDLS, CDR2 YYNGEE, per germline. This CDR3 region has 14 residues. V was clipped by 4 bases and J by 6 bases; unmatched bases: 7. TCRdb's copy holds only in-frame clones and misses some; the assay was immunoSEQ multiplex PCR. The table has under 25,000 clones, about 89% seen once; the top ten hold under 60%. V usage is TRBV9 and J usage is TRBJ2-1; 7 bases are a match to TRBD2. Sequenced here: bone marrow, sampled approximately 120 days after transplant. This sequence originates from a human patient who received an intestinal transplant, so some T cells may come from the graft donor. The CDR3 spells CASSLSGGSNEQFF. CDR3 coding DNA: TGTGCCAGCAGCCTTTCAGGCGGGAGCAATGAGCAGTTCTTC.